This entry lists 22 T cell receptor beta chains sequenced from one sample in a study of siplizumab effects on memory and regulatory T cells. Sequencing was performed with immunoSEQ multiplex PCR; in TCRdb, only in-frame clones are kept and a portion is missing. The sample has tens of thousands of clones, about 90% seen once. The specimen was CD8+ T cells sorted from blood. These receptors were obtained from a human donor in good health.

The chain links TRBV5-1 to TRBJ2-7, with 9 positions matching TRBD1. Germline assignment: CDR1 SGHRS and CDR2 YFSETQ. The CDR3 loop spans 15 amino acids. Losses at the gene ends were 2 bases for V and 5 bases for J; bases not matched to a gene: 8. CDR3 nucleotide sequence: TGCGCCAGCAGCTTCCTGGGACAGGGAGAACACGAGCAGTACTTC. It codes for CASSFLGQGEHEQYF.

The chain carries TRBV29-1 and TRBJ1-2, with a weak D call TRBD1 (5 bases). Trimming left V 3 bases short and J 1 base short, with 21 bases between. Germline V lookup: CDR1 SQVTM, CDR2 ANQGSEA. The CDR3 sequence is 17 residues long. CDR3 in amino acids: CSVDLLRSGSLNYGYTF. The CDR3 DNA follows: TGCAGCGTTGATCTTTTGCGGTCAGGGTCGCTTAACTATGGCTACACCTTC.

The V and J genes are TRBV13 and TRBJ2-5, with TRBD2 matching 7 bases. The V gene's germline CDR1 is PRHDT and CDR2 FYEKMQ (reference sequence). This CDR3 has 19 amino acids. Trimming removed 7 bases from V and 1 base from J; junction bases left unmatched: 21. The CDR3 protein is CASTRRGFSGETFQETQYF. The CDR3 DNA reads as TGTGCCAGCACCCGGAGGGGTTTCAGCGGGGAAACATTCCAAGAGACCCAGTACTTC. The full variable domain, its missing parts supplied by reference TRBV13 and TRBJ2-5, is AAGVIQSPRHLIKEKRETATLKCYPIPRHDTVYWYQQGPGQDPQFLISFYEKMQSDKGSIPDRFSAQQFSDYHSELNMSSLELGDSALYFCASTRRGFSGETFQETQYFGPGTRLLVL.

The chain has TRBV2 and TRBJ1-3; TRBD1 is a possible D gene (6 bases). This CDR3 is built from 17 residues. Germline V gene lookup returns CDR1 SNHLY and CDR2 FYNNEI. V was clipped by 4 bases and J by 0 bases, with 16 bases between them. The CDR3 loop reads CASSVRTAGTSGNTIYF. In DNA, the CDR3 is TGTGCCAGCAGTGTTAGGACAGCCGGAACCTCTGGAAACACCATATATTTT. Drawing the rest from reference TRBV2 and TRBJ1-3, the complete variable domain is EPEVTQTPSHQVTQMGQEVILRCVPISNHLYFYWYRQILGQKVEFLVSFYNNEISEKSEIFDDQFSVERPDGSNFTLKIRSTKLEDSAMYFCASSVRTAGTSGNTIYFGEGSWLTVV.

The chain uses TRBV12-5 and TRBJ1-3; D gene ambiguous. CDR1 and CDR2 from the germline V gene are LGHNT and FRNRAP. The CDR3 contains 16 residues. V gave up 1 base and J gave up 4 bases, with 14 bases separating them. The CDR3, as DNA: TGTGCTAGTGGTTTGGGTACCGGGGTCACCGGAAACACCATATATTTT. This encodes CASGLGTGVTGNTIYF.

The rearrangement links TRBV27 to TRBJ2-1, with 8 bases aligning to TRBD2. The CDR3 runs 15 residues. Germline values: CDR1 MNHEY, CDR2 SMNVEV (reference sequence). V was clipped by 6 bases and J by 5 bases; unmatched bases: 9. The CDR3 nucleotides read TGTGCCAGCAGCGATCTAGCGGGCCAACACAATGAGCAGTTCTTC. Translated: CASSDLAGQHNEQFF.

The CDR3 region is CASSISPYEQYF. For the CDR3, the DNA is TGTGCCAGTAGTATCTCCCCCTACGAGCAGTACTTC. J is TRBJ2-7 and V is TRBV19; D remains ambiguous. V lost 3 bases and J lost 2, with 5 bases in between. The CDR3 totals 12 residues. Germline CDR1 and CDR2: LNHDA and SQIVND (reference sequence).

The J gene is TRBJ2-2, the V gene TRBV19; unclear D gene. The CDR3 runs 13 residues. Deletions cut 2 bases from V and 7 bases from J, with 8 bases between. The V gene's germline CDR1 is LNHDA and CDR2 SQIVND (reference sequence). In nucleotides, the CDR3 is TGTGCCAGTAGTATATCCCCAGGCGGGGAGCTGTTTTTT. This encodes CASSISPGGELFF.

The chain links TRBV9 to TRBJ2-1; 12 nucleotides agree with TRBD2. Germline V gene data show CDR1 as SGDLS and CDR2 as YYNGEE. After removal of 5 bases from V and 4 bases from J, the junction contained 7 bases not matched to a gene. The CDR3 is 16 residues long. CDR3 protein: CASSGLAGRLYNEQFF. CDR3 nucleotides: TGTGCCAGCAGTGGACTAGCGGGGAGACTATACAATGAGCAGTTCTTC.

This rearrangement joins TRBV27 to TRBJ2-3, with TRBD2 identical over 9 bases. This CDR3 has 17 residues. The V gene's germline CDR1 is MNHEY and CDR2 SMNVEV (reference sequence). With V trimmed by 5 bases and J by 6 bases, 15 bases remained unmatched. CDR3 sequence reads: CASSPLAGGPSLDTQYF. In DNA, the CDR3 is TGTGCCAGCAGTCCCCTGGCGGGAGGGCCCTCATTGGATACGCAGTATTTT.

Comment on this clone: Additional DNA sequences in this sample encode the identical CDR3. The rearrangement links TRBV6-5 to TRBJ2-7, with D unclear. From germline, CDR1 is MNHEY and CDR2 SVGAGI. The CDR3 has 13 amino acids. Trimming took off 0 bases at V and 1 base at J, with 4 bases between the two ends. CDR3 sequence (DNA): TGTGCCAGCAGTTACTCGCGGTCCTACGAGCAGTACTTC. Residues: CASSYSRSYEQYF.

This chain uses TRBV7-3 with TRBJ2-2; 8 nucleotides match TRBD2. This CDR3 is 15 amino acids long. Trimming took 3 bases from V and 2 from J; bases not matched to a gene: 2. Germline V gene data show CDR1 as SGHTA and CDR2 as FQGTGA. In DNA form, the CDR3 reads TGTGCCAGCAGCTTGGTAGCGGGAAACACCGGGGAGCTGTTTTTT. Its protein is CASSLVAGNTGELFF.

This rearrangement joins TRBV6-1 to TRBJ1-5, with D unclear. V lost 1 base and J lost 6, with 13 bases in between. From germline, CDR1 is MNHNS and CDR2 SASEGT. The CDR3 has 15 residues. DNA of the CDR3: TGTGCCAGCAGTGAAGGGACGGTGTGGGGTCAGCCCCAGCATTTT. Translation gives CASSEGTVWGQPQHF.

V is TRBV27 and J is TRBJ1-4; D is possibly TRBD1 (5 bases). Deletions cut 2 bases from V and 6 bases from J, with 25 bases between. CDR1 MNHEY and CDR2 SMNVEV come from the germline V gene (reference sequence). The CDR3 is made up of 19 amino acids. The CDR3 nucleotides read TGTGCCAGCAGTTTAAGGCGCCCGGTTGGGCAGACGGGGGATGAAAAACTGTTTTTT. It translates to CASSLRRPVGQTGDEKLFF.

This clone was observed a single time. The CDR3 DNA is TGTGCCAGTAAGGTCACGAGCCCGGGAGGGAACATTCAGTACTTC. Its translation: CASKVTSPGGNIQYF. The V and J genes are TRBV19 and TRBJ2-4; 8 positions match TRBD2. This CDR3 is built from 15 residues. CDR1 LNHDA and CDR2 SQIVND come from the germline V gene (reference sequence). J gave up 7 bases and V 7 bases, and 12 bases lay outside the gene matches.

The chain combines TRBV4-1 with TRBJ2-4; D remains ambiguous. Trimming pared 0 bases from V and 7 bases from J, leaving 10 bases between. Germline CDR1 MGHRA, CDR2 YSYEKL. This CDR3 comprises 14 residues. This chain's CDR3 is CASSQDLGLNIQYF. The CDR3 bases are TGCGCCAGCAGCCAAGATCTGGGCTTGAACATTCAGTACTTC.

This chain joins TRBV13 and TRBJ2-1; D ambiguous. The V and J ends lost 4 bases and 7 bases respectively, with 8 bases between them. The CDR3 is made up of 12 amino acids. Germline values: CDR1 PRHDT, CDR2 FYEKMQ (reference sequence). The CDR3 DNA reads TGTGCCAGCAGCTCCCAGCCGAATGAGCAGTTCTTC. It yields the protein CASSSQPNEQFF. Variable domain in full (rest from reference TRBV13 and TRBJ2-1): AAGVIQSPRHLIKEKRETATLKCYPIPRHDTVYWYQQGPGQDPQFLISFYEKMQSDKGSIPDRFSAQQFSDYHSELNMSSLELGDSALYFCASSSQPNEQFFGPGTRLTVL.

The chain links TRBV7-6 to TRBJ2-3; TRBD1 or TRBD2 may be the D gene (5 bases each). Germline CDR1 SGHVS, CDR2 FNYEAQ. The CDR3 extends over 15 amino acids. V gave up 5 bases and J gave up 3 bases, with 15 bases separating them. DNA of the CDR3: TGTGCCAGCAGCCTGGGACCCAAGGGTACAGATACGCAGTATTTT. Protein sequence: CASSLGPKGTDTQYF.

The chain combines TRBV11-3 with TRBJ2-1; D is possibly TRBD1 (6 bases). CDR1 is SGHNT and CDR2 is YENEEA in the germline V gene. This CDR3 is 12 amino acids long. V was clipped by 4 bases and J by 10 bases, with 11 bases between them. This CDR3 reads CASSSQGPEQFF. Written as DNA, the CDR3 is TGTGCCAGCAGCTCCCAGGGGCCAGAGCAGTTCTTC.

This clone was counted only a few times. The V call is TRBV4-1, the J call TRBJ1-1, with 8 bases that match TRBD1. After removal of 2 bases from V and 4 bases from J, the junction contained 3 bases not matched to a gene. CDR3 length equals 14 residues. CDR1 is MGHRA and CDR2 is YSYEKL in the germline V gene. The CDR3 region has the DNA TGCGCCAGCAGCCAACAGCAGGGGGCCACTGAAGCTTTCTTT. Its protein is CASSQQQGATEAFF.

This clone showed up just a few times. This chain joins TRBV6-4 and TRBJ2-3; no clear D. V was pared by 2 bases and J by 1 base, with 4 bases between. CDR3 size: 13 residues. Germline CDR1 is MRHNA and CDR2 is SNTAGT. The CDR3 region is CASSDKGTDTQYF. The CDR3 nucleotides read TGTGCCAGCAGTGACAAAGGCACAGATACGCAGTATTTT.

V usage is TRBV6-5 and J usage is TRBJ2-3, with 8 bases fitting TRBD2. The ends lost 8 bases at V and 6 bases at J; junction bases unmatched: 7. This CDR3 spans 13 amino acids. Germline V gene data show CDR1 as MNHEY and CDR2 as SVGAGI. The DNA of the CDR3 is TGTGCCAGCGCGGGAGCGGGAGTGGATACGCAGTATTTT. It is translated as CASAGAGVDTQYF.